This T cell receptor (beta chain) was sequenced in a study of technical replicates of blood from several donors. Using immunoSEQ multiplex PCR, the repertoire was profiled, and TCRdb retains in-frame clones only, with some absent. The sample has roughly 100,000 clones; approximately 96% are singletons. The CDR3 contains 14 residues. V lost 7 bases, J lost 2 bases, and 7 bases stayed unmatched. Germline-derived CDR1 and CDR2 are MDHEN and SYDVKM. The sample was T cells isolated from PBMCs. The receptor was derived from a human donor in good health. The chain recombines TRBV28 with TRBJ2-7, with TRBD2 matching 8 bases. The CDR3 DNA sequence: TGTGCCAGCATCAATAGCGGGATTCCCTACGAGCAGTACTTC. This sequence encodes CASINSGIPYEQYF.